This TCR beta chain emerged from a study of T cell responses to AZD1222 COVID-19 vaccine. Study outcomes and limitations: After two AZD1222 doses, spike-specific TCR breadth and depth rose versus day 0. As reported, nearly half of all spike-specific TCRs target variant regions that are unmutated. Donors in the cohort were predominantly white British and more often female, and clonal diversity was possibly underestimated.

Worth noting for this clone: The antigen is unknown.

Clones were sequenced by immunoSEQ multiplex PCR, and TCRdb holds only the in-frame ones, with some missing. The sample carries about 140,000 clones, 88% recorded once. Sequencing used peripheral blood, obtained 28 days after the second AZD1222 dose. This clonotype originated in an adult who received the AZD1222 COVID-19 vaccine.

CDR3 coding DNA: TGTGCCACCAGTCCCGGTGAAGGGGGGTATGGCTACACCTTC. This encodes CATSPGEGGYGYTF. V usage is TRBV24-1 and J usage is TRBJ1-2, with a possible D match to TRBD1 (6 bases). CDR3 length equals 14 residues. Germline V gives CDR1 KGHDR, CDR2 SFDVKD. Between the trimmed V and J ends, which lost 6 bases and 5 bases, there was a span of 15 bases.